This TCR beta chain is drawn from a study of T cell responses to AZD1222 COVID-19 vaccine. Findings of the study overall: Spike-specific TCR breadth and depth rose after two AZD1222 doses. It should be noted that donors were predominantly white British and more often female, and clonal diversity was possibly underestimated. Just a handful of AZD1222 recipients tested seropositive at baseline.

The CDR3 spans 13 residues. Per the germline V gene, CDR1 is WSHSY and CDR2 is SAAADI. V lost 2 bases and J lost 8, with 10 bases in between. Second-dose groups at about 4 or about 12 weeks were pooled. Only in-frame clones appear in the TCRdb table, and some are missing; sequencing was by immunoSEQ multiplex PCR. Of roughly 120,000 clones listed, 92% are singletons. Points on this clone: The antigen remains unidentified.

This chain connects TRBV10-2 to TRBJ2-1; D is uncertain. The sample here was peripheral blood, taken 28 days after the second AZD1222 dose. The clonotype comes from an adult who received the AZD1222 COVID-19 vaccine. The CDR3 nucleotides read TGCGCCAGCAGTGAGATCGGCGGCGATGAGCAGTTCTTC. It translates to CASSEIGGDEQFF.